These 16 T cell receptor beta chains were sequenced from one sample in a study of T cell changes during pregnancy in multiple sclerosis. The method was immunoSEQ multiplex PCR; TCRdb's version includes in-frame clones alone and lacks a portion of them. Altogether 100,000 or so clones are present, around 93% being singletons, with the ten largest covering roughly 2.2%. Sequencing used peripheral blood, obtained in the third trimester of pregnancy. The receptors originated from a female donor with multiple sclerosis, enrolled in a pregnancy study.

CDR3 sequence (DNA): TGTGCCAGCAGCTCCGGAGGATCACCACTAGACACAGATACGCAGTATTTT. Protein product: CASSSGGSPLDTDTQYF. The chain employs TRBV5-6 and TRBJ2-3; TRBD2 is a possible D gene (5 bases). V lost 3 bases and J lost 2, with 19 bases in between. There are 17 residues in the CDR3. Looked up from germline, CDR1 is SGHDT and CDR2 is YYEEEE.

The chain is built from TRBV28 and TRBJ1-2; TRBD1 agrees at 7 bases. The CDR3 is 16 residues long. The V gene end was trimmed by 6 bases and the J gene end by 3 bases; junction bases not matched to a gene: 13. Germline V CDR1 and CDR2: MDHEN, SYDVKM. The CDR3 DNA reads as TGTGCCAGCAGCTCTACCGACGGGACAGAGTACTATGGCTACACCTTC. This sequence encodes CASSSTDGTEYYGYTF.

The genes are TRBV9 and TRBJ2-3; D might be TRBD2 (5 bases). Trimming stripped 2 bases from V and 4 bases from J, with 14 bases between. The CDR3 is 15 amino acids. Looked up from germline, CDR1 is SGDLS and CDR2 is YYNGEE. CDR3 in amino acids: CASSVEVAMADTQYF. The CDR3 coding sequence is TGTGCCAGCAGCGTCGAGGTAGCGATGGCAGATACGCAGTATTTT.

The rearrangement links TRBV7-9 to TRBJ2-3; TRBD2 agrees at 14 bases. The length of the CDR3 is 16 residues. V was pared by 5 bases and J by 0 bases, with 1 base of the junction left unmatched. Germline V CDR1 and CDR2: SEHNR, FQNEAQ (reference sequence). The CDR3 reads CASSGLAGGSTDTQYF. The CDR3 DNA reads TGTGCCAGCAGCGGACTAGCGGGAGGTAGCACAGATACGCAGTATTTT.

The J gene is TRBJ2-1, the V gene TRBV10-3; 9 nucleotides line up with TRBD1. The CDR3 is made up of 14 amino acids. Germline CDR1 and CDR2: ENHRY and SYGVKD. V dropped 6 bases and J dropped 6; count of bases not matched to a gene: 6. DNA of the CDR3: TGTGCCATCAGGGCGGACAGGGGAGGCAATGAGCAGTTCTTC. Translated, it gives CAIRADRGGNEQFF.

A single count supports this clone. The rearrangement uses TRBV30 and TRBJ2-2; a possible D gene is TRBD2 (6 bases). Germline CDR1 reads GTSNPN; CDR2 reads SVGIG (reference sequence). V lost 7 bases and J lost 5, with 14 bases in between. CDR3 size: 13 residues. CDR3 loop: CAYWNGGTGELFF. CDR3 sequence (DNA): TGTGCCTACTGGAACGGGGGAACCGGGGAGCTGTTTTTT.

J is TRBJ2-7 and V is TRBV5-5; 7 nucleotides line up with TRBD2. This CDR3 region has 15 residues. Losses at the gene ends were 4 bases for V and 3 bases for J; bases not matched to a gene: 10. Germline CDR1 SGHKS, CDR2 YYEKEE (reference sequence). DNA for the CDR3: TGTGCCAGCAGCCGGGAGGTGGCTAGCGACTACGAGCAGTACTTC. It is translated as CASSREVASDYEQYF.

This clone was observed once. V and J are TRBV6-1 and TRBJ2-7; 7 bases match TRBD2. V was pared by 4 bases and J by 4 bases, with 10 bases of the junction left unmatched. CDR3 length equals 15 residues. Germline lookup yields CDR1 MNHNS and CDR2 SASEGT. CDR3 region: CASSAPGLPTYEQYF. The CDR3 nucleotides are TGTGCCAGCAGTGCACCGGGACTACCTACTTACGAGCAGTACTTC.

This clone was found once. CDR3 DNA sequence: TGTGCCAGCAGCCCCTGGACAGGGGGTCCAGATACGCAGTATTTT. It codes for CASSPWTGGPDTQYF. The V and J genes are TRBV7-8 and TRBJ2-3; 10 positions match TRBD1. This CDR3 spans 15 amino acids. Germline V gives CDR1 SGHVS, CDR2 FQNEAQ. Losses at the gene ends were 5 bases for V and 4 bases for J; bases not matched to a gene: 6.

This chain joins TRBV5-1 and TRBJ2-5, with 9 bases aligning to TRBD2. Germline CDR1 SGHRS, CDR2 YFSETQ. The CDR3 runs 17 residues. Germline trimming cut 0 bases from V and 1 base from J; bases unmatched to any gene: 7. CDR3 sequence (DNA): TGCGCCAGCAGCTTGGGGGGGCTAGCGGGACTCCAAGAGACCCAGTACTTC. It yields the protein CASSLGGLAGLQETQYF. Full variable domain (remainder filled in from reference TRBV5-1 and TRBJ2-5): KAGVTQTPRYLIKTRGQQVTLSCSPISGHRSVSWYQQTPGQGLQFLFEYFSETQRNKGNFPGRFSGRQFSNSRSEMNVSTLELGDSALYLCASSLGGLAGLQETQYFGPGTRLLVL.

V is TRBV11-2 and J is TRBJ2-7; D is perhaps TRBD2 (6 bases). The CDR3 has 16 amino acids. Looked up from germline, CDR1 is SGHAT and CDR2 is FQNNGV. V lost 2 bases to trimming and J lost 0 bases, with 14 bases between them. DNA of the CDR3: TGTGCCAGCAGCTTATTAGGCGGGATTATCTCCTACGAGCAGTACTTC. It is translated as CASSLLGGIISYEQYF.

CDR3 region: CASSLSGANNEQFF. DNA of the CDR3: TGTGCCAGCAGCTTAAGCGGGGCGAACAATGAGCAGTTCTTC. The genes are TRBV7-6 and TRBJ2-1, with 7 bases identical to TRBD2. The CDR3 is 14 amino acids. CDR1 and CDR2 from the germline V gene are SGHVS and FNYEAQ. After removal of 2 bases from V and 5 bases from J, the junction contained 3 bases not matched to a gene.

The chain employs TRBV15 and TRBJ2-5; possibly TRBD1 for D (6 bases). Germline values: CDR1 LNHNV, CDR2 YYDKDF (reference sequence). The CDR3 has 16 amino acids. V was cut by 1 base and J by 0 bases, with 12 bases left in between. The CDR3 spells CATSRGGRQDQETQYF. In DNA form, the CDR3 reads TGTGCCACCAGCAGAGGTGGGCGACAGGACCAAGAGACCCAGTACTTC.

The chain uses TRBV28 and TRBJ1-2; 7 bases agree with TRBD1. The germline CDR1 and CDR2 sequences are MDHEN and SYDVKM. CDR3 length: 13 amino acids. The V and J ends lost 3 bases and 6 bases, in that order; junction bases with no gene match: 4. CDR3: CASSFFGTDGYTF. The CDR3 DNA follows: TGTGCCAGCAGTTTTTTCGGGACAGATGGCTACACCTTC.

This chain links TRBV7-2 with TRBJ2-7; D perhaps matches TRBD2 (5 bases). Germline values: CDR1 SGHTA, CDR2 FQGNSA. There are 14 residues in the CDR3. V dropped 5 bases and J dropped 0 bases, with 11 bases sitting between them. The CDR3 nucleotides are TGTGCCAGCAGCACCCTGGACTTCTCCTACGAGCAGTACTTC. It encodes CASSTLDFSYEQYF.

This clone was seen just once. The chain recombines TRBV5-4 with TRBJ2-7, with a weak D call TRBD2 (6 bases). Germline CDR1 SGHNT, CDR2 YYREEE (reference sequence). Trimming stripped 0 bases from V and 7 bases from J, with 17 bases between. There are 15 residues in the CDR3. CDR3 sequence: CASSLVRELSGEQYF. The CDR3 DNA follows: TGTGCCAGCAGCTTGGTCCGGGAGCTGAGCGGAGAGCAGTACTTC. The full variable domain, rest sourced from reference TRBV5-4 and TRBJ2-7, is ETGVTQSPTHLIKTRGQQVTLRCSSQSGHNTVSWYQQALGQGPQFIFQYYREEENGRGNFPPRFSGLQFPNYSSELNVNALELDDSALYLCASSLVRELSGEQYFGPGTRLTVT.